The clone carrying this TCR beta chain occurred many times. Its target is unknown. This sample was included in a study of beta chain features in type 1 diabetes. Points from the study as a whole: In comparison with healthy donors, patients had naive, central memory and Treg TCRB repertoires that appeared more similar. When Type 1 diabetes patients were examined, their TCRB CDR3s proved moderately but significantly shorter in all four CD4+ subsets.

V was cut by 1 base and J by 1 base, with 4 bases left in between. Germline lookup yields CDR1 SQVTM and CDR2 ANQGSEA. CDR3 length: 12 residues. CD45RO/CCR7/CD25/CD127/CD95/CD27 sorting isolated CD4+ naive, central memory, regulatory and stem cell-like memory cells. Expressed TCRB transcripts were sequenced after all isolated RNA was converted to cDNA. Method: immunoSEQ multiplex PCR; TCRdb's copy keeps in-frame clones and lacks some. The top ten hold approximately 0.87% of the sample, which has about 170,000 clones, less than 9.5% seen once. The sequencing sample was made of central memory CD4+ T cells from blood. This receptor was identified in a woman in her forties with type 1 diabetes. The V gene is TRBV29-1, the J gene TRBJ2-5; the D is unclear. For the CDR3, the DNA is TGCAGCGTTGAAGTCATCCAAGAGACCCAGTACTTC. Protein product: CSVEVIQETQYF.